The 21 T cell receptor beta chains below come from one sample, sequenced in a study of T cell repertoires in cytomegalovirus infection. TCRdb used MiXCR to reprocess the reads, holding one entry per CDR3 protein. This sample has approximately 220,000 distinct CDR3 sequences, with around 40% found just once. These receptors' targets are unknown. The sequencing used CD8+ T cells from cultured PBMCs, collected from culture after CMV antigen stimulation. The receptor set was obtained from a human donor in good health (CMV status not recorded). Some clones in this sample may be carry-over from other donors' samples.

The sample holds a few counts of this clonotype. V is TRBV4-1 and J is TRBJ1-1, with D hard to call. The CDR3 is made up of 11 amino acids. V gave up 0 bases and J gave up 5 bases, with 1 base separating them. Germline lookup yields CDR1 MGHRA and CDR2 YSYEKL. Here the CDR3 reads CASSQDTEAFF. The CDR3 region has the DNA TGCGCCAGCAGCCAAGATACTGAAGCTTTCTTT.

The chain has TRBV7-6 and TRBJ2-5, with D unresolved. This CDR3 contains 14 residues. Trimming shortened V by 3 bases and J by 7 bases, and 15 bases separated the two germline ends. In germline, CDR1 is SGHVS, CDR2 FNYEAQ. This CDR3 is CASSFRAAEGTQYF. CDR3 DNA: TGTGCCAGCAGCTTCCGGGCCGCTGAAGGGACCCAGTACTTC.

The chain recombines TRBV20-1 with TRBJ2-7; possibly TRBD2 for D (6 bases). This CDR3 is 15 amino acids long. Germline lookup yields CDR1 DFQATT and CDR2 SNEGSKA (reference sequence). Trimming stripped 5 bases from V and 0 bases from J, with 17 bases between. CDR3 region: CSAPSQAGISYEQYF. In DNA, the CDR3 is TGCAGTGCTCCCTCACAGGCGGGAATCTCCTACGAGCAGTACTTC.

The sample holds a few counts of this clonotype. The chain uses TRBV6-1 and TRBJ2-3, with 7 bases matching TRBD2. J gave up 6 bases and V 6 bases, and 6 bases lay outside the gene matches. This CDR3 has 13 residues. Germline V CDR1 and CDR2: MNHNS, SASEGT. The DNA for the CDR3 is TGTGCCAGCAGAGGGAGCGGGGCGGATACGCAGTATTTT. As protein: CASRGSGADTQYF.

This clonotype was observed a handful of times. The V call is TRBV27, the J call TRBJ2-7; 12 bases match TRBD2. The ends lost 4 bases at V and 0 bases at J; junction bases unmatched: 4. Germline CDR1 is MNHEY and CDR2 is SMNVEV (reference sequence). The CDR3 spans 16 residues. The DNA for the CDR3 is TGTGCCAGCAGTTCCTGGACTAGCGGGAACTCCTACGAGCAGTACTTC. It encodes CASSSWTSGNSYEQYF.

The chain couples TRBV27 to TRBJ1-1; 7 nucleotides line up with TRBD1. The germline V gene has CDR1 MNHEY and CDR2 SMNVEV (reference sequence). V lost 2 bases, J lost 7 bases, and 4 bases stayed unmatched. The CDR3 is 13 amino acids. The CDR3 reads CASSLGTAFEAFF. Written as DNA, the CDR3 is TGTGCCAGCAGTTTAGGGACAGCCTTTGAAGCTTTCTTT.

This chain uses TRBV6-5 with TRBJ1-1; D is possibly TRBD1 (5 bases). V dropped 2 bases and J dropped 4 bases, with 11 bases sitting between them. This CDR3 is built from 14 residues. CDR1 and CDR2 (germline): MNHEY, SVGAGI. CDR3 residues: CASSYARRGTEAFF. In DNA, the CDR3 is TGTGCCAGCAGTTACGCGCGGAGGGGCACTGAAGCTTTCTTT.

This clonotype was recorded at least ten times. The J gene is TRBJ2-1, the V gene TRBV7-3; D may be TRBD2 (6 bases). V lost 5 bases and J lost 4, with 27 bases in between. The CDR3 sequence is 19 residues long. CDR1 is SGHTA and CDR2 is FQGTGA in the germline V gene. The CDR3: CASSIKAGVTSSIYNEQFF. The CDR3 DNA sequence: TGTGCCAGCAGCATAAAGGCGGGTGTCACTAGCTCTATATACAATGAGCAGTTCTTC.

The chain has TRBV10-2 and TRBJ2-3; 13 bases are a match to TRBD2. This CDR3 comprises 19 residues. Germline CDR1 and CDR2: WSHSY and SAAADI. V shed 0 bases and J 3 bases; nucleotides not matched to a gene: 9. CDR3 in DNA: TGCGCCAGCAGTGAGTCAGGAACTAGCGGGGGGGCCTATACAGATACGCAGTATTTT. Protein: CASSESGTSGGAYTDTQYF.

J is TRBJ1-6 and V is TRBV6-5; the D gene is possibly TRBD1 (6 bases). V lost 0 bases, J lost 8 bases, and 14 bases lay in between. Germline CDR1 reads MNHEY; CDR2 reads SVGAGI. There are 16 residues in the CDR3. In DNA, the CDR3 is TGTGCCAGCAGTTACTCGCCCCCAGGGGCGGATTCACCCCTCCACTTT. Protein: CASSYSPPGADSPLHF.

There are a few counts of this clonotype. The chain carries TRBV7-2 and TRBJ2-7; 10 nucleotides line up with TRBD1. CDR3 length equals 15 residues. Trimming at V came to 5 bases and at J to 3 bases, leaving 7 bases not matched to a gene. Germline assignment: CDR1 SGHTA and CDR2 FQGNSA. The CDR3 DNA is TGTGCCAGCAGCCCAAGACAGGGGGCTGACTACGAGCAGTACTTC. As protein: CASSPRQGADYEQYF. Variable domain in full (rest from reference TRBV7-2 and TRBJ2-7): GAGVSQSPSNKVTEKGKDVELRCDPISGHTALYWYRQSLGQGLEFLIYFQGNSAPDKSGLPSDRFSAERTGGSVSTLTIQRTQQEDSAVYLCASSPRQGADYEQYFGPGTRLTVT.

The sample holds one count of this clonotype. The CDR3 DNA follows: TGTGCCAGCAGCTCCCGGCGCCACGACAGGTACGAGCAGTACTTC. Encoded protein: CASSSRRHDRYEQYF. The chain links TRBV5-4 to TRBJ2-7; D perhaps matches TRBD1 (6 bases). Germline V lookup: CDR1 SGHNT, CDR2 YYREEE (reference sequence). The V end was cut by 3 bases, the J end by 4 bases, with 17 bases between. CDR3 size: 15 residues.

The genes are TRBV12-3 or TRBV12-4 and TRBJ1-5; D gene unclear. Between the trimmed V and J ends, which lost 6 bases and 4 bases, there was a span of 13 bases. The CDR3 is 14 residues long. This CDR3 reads CASSLGEFNQPQHF. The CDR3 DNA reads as TGTGCCAGCAGCCTGGGAGAGTTTAATCAGCCCCAGCATTTT.

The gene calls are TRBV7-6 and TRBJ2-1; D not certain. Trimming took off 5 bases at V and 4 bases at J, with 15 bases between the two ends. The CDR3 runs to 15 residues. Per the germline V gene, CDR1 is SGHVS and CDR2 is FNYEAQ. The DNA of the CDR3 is TGTGCCAGCAGCCCTTTCCCCCAGACATACAATGAGCAGTTCTTC. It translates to CASSPFPQTYNEQFF.

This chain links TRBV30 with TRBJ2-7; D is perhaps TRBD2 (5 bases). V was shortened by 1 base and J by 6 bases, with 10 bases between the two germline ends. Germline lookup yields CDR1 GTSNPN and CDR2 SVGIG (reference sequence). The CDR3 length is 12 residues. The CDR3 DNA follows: TGTGCCTGGAGTGCGGGATTCGGCGAGCAGTACTTC. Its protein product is CAWSAGFGEQYF.

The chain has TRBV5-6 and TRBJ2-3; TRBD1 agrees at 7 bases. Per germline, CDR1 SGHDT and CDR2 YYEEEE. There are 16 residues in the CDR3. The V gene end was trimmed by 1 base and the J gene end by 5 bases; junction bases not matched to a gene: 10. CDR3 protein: CASSLRLRGQGDTQYF. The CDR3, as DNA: TGTGCCAGCAGCTTGAGGTTAAGGGGGCAAGGAGATACGCAGTATTTT.

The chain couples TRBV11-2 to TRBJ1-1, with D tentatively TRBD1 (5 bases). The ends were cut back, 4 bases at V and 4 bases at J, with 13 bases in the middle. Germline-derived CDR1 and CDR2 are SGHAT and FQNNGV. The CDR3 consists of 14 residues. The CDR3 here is CASSSQTRATEAFF. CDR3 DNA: TGTGCCAGCAGCTCCCAAACCAGGGCCACTGAAGCTTTCTTT.

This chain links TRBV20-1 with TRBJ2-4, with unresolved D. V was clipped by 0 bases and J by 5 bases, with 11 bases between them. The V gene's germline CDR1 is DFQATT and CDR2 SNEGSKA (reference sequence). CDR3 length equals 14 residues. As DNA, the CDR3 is TGCAGTGCTAGAGATACAAGAAGGGAAAACATTCAGTACTTC. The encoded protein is CSARDTRRENIQYF.

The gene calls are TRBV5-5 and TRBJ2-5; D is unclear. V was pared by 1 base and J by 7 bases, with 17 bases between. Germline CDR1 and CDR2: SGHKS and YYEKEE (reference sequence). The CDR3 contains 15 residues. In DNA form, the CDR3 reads TGTGCCAGCAGCTTGTTGATTAGGGCAGAAGGGACCCAGTACTTC. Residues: CASSLLIRAEGTQYF.

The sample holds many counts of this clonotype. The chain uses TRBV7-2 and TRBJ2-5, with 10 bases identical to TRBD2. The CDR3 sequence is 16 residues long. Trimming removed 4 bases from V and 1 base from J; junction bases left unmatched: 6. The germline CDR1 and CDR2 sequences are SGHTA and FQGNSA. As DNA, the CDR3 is TGTGCCAGCAGCTCCCCAGCGGGAGGGACCCAAGAGACCCAGTACTTC. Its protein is CASSSPAGGTQETQYF.

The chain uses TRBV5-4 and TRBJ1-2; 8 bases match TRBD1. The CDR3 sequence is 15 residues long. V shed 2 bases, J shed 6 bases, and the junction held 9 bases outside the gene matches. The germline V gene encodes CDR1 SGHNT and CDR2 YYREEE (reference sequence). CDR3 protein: CASSFWTGIADGYTF. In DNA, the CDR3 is TGTGCCAGCAGCTTTTGGACAGGGATAGCGGATGGCTACACCTTC.